Listed below are T cell receptor beta chains from one sample, sequenced in a study of T cell changes during pregnancy in multiple sclerosis. The protocol was immunoSEQ multiplex PCR, while the TCRdb copy is restricted to in-frame clones and leaves out a portion. The sample contains fewer than 85,000 clones, roughly 93% of which appear only once. The sequencing used peripheral blood, collected in the second trimester of pregnancy. These receptors came from a female donor with multiple sclerosis, enrolled in a pregnancy study. Both conserved end residues are part of each CDR3. D genes are given only for firm matches. Expanded clones are given a class, and other clones once, few, many or no size at all.

>TRBJ2-2|-|TRBD2|16|TRBV28
CASSFRRGGNTGELFF
TGTGCCAGCAGTTTTCGGCGGGGGGGGAACACCGGGGAGCTGTTTTTT
>TRBJ2-3|-|TRBD2|13|TRBV7-2
CASSLGLAGGQYF
TGTGCCAGCAGCTTAGGGCTAGCGGGGGGGCAGTATTTT
>TRBJ1-1|-|-|15|TRBV5-1
CASRRLAGTDTEAFF
TGCGCCAGCAGGCGGCTCGCGGGGACGGACACTGAAGCTTTCTTT
>TRBJ2-5|-|TRBD2|15|TRBV14
CASSLARGGRWTQYF
TGTGCCAGCAGCCTGGCTCGGGGGGGCCGGTGGACCCAGTACTTC
>TRBJ2-3|-|-|14|TRBV18
CASSPSGFSDTQYF
TGTGCCAGCTCACCCTCGGGGTTCTCAGATACGCAGTATTTT
>TRBJ1-2|-|TRBD1|15|TRBV19
CASSETGTGYYGYTF
TGTGCCAGTAGCGAAACCGGGACAGGGTACTATGGCTACACCTTC
>TRBJ1-6|-|-|14|TRBV7-9
CASSYTGYASTLHF
TGTGCCAGCAGCTATACAGGGTATGCATCGACCCTCCACTTT
>TRBJ2-5|-|TRBD2|15|TRBV11-2
CASSLGASGGETQYF
TGTGCCAGCAGCTTAGGAGCTAGCGGGGGGGAGACCCAGTACTTC
>TRBJ1-1|-|-|14|TRBV2
CASSVRQTYTEAFF
TGTGCCAGCAGCGTTAGACAGACGTACACTGAAGCTTTCTTT
>TRBJ1-4|-|TRBD1|13|TRBV6-5
CASSGTGGEKLFF
TGTGCCAGCAGCGGGACAGGGGGCGAAAAACTGTTTTTT
>TRBJ1-4|-|TRBD1|17|TRBV4-2
CASSQVPRQGSNEKLFF
TGTGCCAGCAGCCAAGTTCCTAGACAGGGTTCTAATGAAAAACTGTTTTTT
>TRBJ2-3|once|-|12|TRBV2
CASRSQGDTQYF
TGTGCCAGCAGATCCCAGGGAGATACGCAGTATTTT
>TRBJ2-1|-|-|16|TRBV7-9
CASSPSGPREGDEQFF
TGTGCCAGCAGCCCCTCGGGACCACGAGAGGGGGATGAGCAGTTCTTC
>TRBJ2-7|-|-|12|TRBV12-5
CASGSRPGEQYF
TGTGCTAGTGGTTCCCGCCCCGGTGAGCAGTACTTC
>TRBJ1-1|-|-|14|TRBV6-6
CASSYSPSYTEAFF
TGTGCCAGCAGTTACTCGCCGAGCTACACTGAAGCTTTCTTT
>TRBJ2-6|-|TRBD1|18|TRBV5-1
CASNTTPGQGSGANVLTF
TGCGCCAGCAACACAACGCCGGGACAGGGGTCTGGGGCCAACGTCCTGACTTTC
>TRBJ2-7|-|-|15|TRBV7-8
CASSLDQGRAYEQYF
TGTGCCAGCAGCTTAGACCAGGGTAGGGCCTACGAGCAGTACTTC
>TRBJ1-1|once|TRBD1|14|TRBV7-3
CASRAGGPNTEAFF
TGTGCCAGCAGGGCAGGGGGCCCGAACACTGAAGCTTTCTTT
>TRBJ2-5|-|TRBD2|14|TRBV27
CASNAWGGQETQYF
TGTGCCAGTAACGCATGGGGGGGGCAAGAGACCCAGTACTTC
>TRBJ2-7|few|TRBD1|14|TRBV2
CASILPGGTYEQYF
TGTGCCAGCATCCTCCCAGGGGGAACGTACGAGCAGTACTTC
>TRBJ2-5|-|-|13|TRBV9
CASSEQGRETQYF
TGTGCCAGCAGCGAACAGGGGAGGGAGACCCAGTACTTC
>TRBJ1-5|-|TRBD1|15|TRBV7-8
CASSFGQGQLQPQHF
TGTGCCAGCAGCTTTGGACAGGGTCAGTTACAGCCCCAGCATTTT